The 20 T cell receptor beta chains reported below all come from one sample, sequenced in a study of early T cells in non-severe SARS-CoV-2 infection. TCRdb re-called the 5' RACE reads with MiXCR, one entry per CDR3 protein. The sample has 35,000 to 50,000 distinct CDR3 sequences, approximately 6.3% seen once. Specimen: whole blood, collected at baseline. The receptors here all came from an adult who was a healthcare worker with PCR-confirmed SARS-CoV-2 infection or an uninfected control (not recorded which).

This clonotype was counted ten times or more. The rearrangement joins TRBV2 to TRBJ1-3; D remains unclear. This CDR3 is built from 17 residues. Looked up from germline, CDR1 is SNHLY and CDR2 is FYNNEI. Trimming took off 0 bases at V and 0 bases at J, with 12 bases between the two ends. The CDR3 protein is CASSEAHSASSGNTIYF. The CDR3 coding sequence is TGTGCCAGCAGTGAAGCCCACAGCGCAAGCTCTGGAAACACCATATATTTT.

The chain recombines TRBV3-1 with TRBJ1-1, with TRBD1 matching over 9 bases. This CDR3 has 17 amino acids. Per the germline V gene, CDR1 is LGHDT and CDR2 is YNNKEL (reference sequence). V was clipped by 4 bases and J by 0 bases; unmatched bases: 9. The CDR3: CASSLNLGQGMNTEAFF. In DNA, the CDR3 is TGTGCCAGCAGCCTGAACCTTGGACAGGGGATGAACACTGAAGCTTTCTTT.

This clonotype was observed at least ten times. This chain uses TRBV12-3 or TRBV12-4 with TRBJ1-1; the D gene is possibly TRBD1 (5 bases). The CDR3 has 14 residues. The ends were cut back, 7 bases at V and 4 bases at J, with 16 bases in the middle. The CDR3 spells CASKSQAGGTEAFF. The CDR3 coding sequence is TGTGCCAGCAAATCGCAGGCGGGGGGCACTGAAGCTTTCTTT.

This clonotype occurred many times. The genes are TRBV20-1 and TRBJ2-1; D remains unclear. Germline loops: CDR1 DFQATT, CDR2 SNEGSKA (reference sequence). The CDR3 totals 12 residues. Between the trimmed V and J ends, which lost 3 bases and 5 bases, there was a span of 8 bases. In DNA form, the CDR3 reads TGCAGTGCTAGTCTGGTCGACAATGAGCAGTTCTTC. This gives the protein CSASLVDNEQFF.

The chain joins TRBV7-9 to TRBJ2-3; 8 bases fit TRBD2. With V trimmed by 2 bases and J by 2 bases, 6 bases remained unmatched. This CDR3 region has 16 residues. CDR1 SEHNR and CDR2 FQNEAQ come from the germline V gene (reference sequence). The CDR3 DNA follows: TGTGCCAGCAGCTTACAACTAGCGGCTCCCACAGATACGCAGTATTTT. It specifies CASSLQLAAPTDTQYF.

The chain joins TRBV7-8 to TRBJ2-7; D is perhaps TRBD1 (6 bases). The CDR3 contains 13 residues. Germline CDR1 and CDR2: SGHVS and FQNEAQ. V was clipped by 3 bases and J by 1 base, with 7 bases between them. In DNA, the CDR3 is TGTGCCAGCAGCTTCAGGGGATCCTACGAGCAGTACTTC. The encoded protein is CASSFRGSYEQYF. Full variable domain (rest looked up from reference TRBV7-8 and TRBJ2-7): GAGVSQSPRYKVAKRGQDVALRCDPISGHVSLFWYQQALGQGPEFLTYFQNEAQLDKSGLPSDRFFAERPEGSVSTLKIQRTQQEDSAVYLCASSFRGSYEQYFGPGTRLTVT.

This clonotype was seen at least ten times. The chain employs TRBV10-1 and TRBJ1-5; D remains unclear. V was trimmed by 5 bases and J by 4 bases, leaving 3 bases between them. Germline loops: CDR1 WNHNN, CDR2 SYGVQD (reference sequence). The CDR3 has 11 amino acids. This chain's CDR3 is CASSCNQPQHF. In nucleotides, the CDR3 is TGCGCCAGCAGTTGTAATCAGCCCCAGCATTTT.

This clonotype was observed many times. This sequence joins TRBV20-1 and TRBJ1-1; TRBD1 matches 9 bases. J was trimmed by 5 bases and V by 3 bases; bases with no gene match: 4. The CDR3 is 13 residues long. Germline CDR1 and CDR2: DFQATT and SNEGSKA (reference sequence). Here the CDR3 reads CSARGQGETEAFF. CDR3 nucleotides: TGCAGTGCTAGGGGACAGGGAGAAACTGAAGCTTTCTTT.

This clonotype occurred a few times. This chain connects TRBV2 to TRBJ1-2; D perhaps matches TRBD1 (5 bases). V lost 0 bases and J lost 5, with 10 bases in between. Germline V gives CDR1 SNHLY, CDR2 FYNNEI. The CDR3 is 14 residues long. CDR3 residues: CASSEARSGYGYTF. The CDR3 DNA sequence: TGTGCCAGCAGTGAAGCGCGGTCAGGGTATGGCTACACCTTC. Based on the CDR3 plus reference TRBV2 and TRBJ1-2, the full variable domain is EPEVTQTPSHQVTQMGQEVILRCVPISNHLYFYWYRQILGQKVEFLVSFYNNEISEKSEIFDDQFSVERPDGSNFTLKIRSTKLEDSAMYFCASSEARSGYGYTFGSGTRLTVV.

This clonotype has a count of ten or more. The V and J genes are TRBV6-2 or TRBV6-3 and TRBJ2-1, with D hard to call. Per the germline V gene, CDR1 is MNHEY and CDR2 is SVGEGT. Trimming left V 2 bases short and J 7 bases short, with 15 bases between. The CDR3 totals 15 residues. For the CDR3, the DNA is TGTGCCAGCAGTTACGTGTATCAGGTGGGAAATGAGCAGTTCTTC. Amino acid sequence: CASSYVYQVGNEQFF.

This clonotype showed up many times. The V and J genes are TRBV20-1 and TRBJ1-4; D unresolved. The germline V gene has CDR1 DFQATT and CDR2 SNEGSKA (reference sequence). This CDR3 is 12 amino acids long. V was trimmed by 4 bases and J by 8 bases, leaving 11 bases between them. The DNA for the CDR3 is TGCAGTGCTAAGTCCTTGGGAGAAAAACTGTTTTTT. It translates to CSAKSLGEKLFF.

This clonotype was counted between two and nine times. The rearrangement joins TRBV12-3 or TRBV12-4 to TRBJ2-5, with 10 bases aligning to TRBD2. CDR3 length: 13 residues. V gave up 10 bases and J gave up 2 bases; unmatched junction bases: 4. Here the CDR3 reads CAIGLAVQETQYF. CDR3 nucleotides: TGTGCCATCGGACTAGCGGTACAAGAGACCCAGTACTTC.

This clonotype has ten or more counts. The genes are TRBV5-4 and TRBJ2-1; a possible D gene is TRBD1 (5 bases). Looked up from germline, CDR1 is SGHNT and CDR2 is YYREEE (reference sequence). CDR3 size: 18 residues. The V end lost 3 bases, the J end lost 0 bases, and 19 bases lay between the germline ends. CDR3 sequence (DNA): TGTGCCAGCAGCTCGGATAGCAGGGAAGAGCTCTCCTACAATGAGCAGTTCTTC. Translated, it gives CASSSDSREELSYNEQFF. The full variable domain, its missing parts supplied by reference TRBV5-4 and TRBJ2-1, is ETGVTQSPTHLIKTRGQQVTLRCSSQSGHNTVSWYQQALGQGPQFIFQYYREEENGRGNFPPRFSGLQFPNYSSELNVNALELDDSALYLCASSSDSREELSYNEQFFGPGTRLTVL.

This clonotype turned up a few times. The V and J genes are TRBV20-1 and TRBJ1-2, with 8 nucleotides matching TRBD1. CDR1 and CDR2 from the germline V gene are DFQATT and SNEGSKA (reference sequence). CDR3 length: 16 residues. The V segment lost 0 bases and the J segment 4 bases; nucleotides outside the gene matches: 10. The CDR3 DNA sequence: TGCAGTGCTAGAGAGTATCCCCCAACAGGGGGCTATGGCTACACCTTC. Amino acid sequence: CSAREYPPTGGYGYTF.

This clonotype occurred many times. The CDR3: CASSPQGPPYEQYF. CDR3 nucleotides: TGCGCCAGCAGCCCTCAGGGTCCCCCTTACGAGCAGTACTTC. The genes are TRBV5-1 and TRBJ2-7, with D possibly TRBD1 on 5 matching bases. This CDR3 has 14 residues. Trimming took off 4 bases at V and 4 bases at J, with 15 bases between the two ends. CDR1 is SGHRS and CDR2 is YFSETQ in the germline V gene. Full variable domain (outside the CDR3, taken from reference TRBV5-1 and TRBJ2-7): KAGVTQTPRYLIKTRGQQVTLSCSPISGHRSVSWYQQTPGQGLQFLFEYFSETQRNKGNFPGRFSGRQFSNSRSEMNVSTLELGDSALYLCASSPQGPPYEQYFGPGTRLTVT.

This clonotype was counted ten times or more. The chain uses TRBV20-1 and TRBJ2-7; a weak D match, TRBD2 (5 bases). V was shortened by 3 bases and J by 0 bases, with 9 bases between the two germline ends. The CDR3 sequence is 13 residues long. Looked up from germline, CDR1 is DFQATT and CDR2 is SNEGSKA (reference sequence). CDR3 nucleotides: TGCAGTGCTAGCGGGGAAAGCTCCTACGAGCAGTACTTC. Protein product: CSASGESSYEQYF.

This clonotype has a count of ten or more. The chain is built from TRBV28 and TRBJ1-5; D gene ambiguous. The CDR3 loop spans 13 amino acids. Germline CDR1 reads MDHEN; CDR2 reads SYDVKM. V lost 1 base and J 5 bases, leaving 6 bases between the germline ends. CDR3 nucleotide sequence: TGTGCCAGCAGTTTATTGCGGGATCAGCCCCAGCATTTT. Protein sequence: CASSLLRDQPQHF.

In its sample, this clonotype was seen many times. The J gene is TRBJ2-3, the V gene TRBV7-2, with 15 bases identical to TRBD2. Germline values: CDR1 SGHTA, CDR2 FQGNSA. This CDR3 spans 17 amino acids. V was clipped by 4 bases and J by 4 bases; unmatched bases: 6. CDR3 sequence: CASSSGLAGGRSDTQYF. CDR3 nucleotide sequence: TGTGCCAGCAGCTCGGGACTAGCGGGGGGTCGGTCAGATACGCAGTATTTT. Full variable domain (remainder filled in from reference TRBV7-2 and TRBJ2-3): GAGVSQSPSNKVTEKGKDVELRCDPISGHTALYWYRQSLGQGLEFLIYFQGNSAPDKSGLPSDRFSAERTGGSVSTLTIQRTQQEDSAVYLCASSSGLAGGRSDTQYFGPGTRLTVL.

With regard to this clonotype: This may be a read error, as it is one base from a much larger clone. The chain carries TRBV28 and TRBJ2-7, with no clear D. Germline V gene lookup returns CDR1 MDHEN and CDR2 SYDVKM. This CDR3 has 13 residues. Trimming cost V 7 bases and J 1 base, with 11 bases left between them. CDR3 in amino acids: CASNHWQSYEQYF. The CDR3 bases are TGTGCCAGCAATCATTGGCAATCCTACGAGCAGTACTTC.

This clonotype was detected only a few times. The chain employs TRBV27 and TRBJ2-7; TRBD1 might be the D (6 bases). With 7 bases removed from V and 0 bases from J, the gap between germline ends came to 10 bases. The CDR3 contains 13 residues. Germline loops: CDR1 MNHEY, CDR2 SMNVEV (reference sequence). CDR3 sequence reads: CASKGVPSYEQYF. The CDR3, as DNA: TGTGCCAGCAAGGGGGTTCCCTCCTACGAGCAGTACTTC.